Below, one TCR beta chain is given with its context. No cognate antigen has been identified for it. Base qualities are not provided; no much larger clone lies one nucleotide away. Genomic DNA was isolated from the sorted cells so that the TCRbeta CDR3 region could be sequenced. The immunoSEQ Assay was used to sequence the TCRbeta CDR3 regions. This is the immuneACCESS table as TCRdb keeps it, with only in-frame sequences that have V and J called. A part of the clones is gone; compared with another copy, unresolved V genes explain less than half, and the rest is unexplained. Recorded for this sample are tens of thousands of clones; 75% to 90% of them occurred a single time. The top ten constitute about 4.7% of the sample. The trial excluded patients who had a history of autoimmune disease or were on systemic immunosuppression. Peripheral blood for TCR sequencing was collected from all dose cohorts at baseline, on cycle 4 day 1, and on cycle 7 day 1. The samples were taken from a phase I, first-in-human, multicenter, open-label dose-escalation trial of ivuxolimab. Adults with locally advanced or metastatic melanoma, renal cell carcinoma, hepatocellular carcinoma or head and neck squamous cell carcinoma were enrolled in the trial. CD4+ and CD8+ T cells were sorted separately from peripheral blood before TCR sequencing.

The record originates from a study of OX40 agonist ivuxolimab in advanced cancers. For the study in its entirety: Ivuxolimab was a fully human IgG2 agonistic monoclonal antibody targeting the costimulatory receptor OX40 (CD134). Peripheral TCRbeta sequencing aimed to test whether ivuxolimab altered TCR sequence diversity and caused clonal T-cell expansion. Partial responses occurred in three dose-escalation patients: two with cutaneous melanoma and one with hepatocellular carcinoma. Prior anti-PD-1, anti-PD-L1 or anti-CTLA-4 therapy was permitted, and checkpoint inhibitors had been received by less than 45% of dose-escalation patients. Intravenous ivuxolimab was administered to patients every 2 weeks at six dose levels: 0.01, 0.1, 0.3, 1.5, 3 and 10 mg/kg. Among the approximately 50 dose-escalation patients, approximately 20 had hepatocellular carcinoma, 15 melanoma, 9 renal cell carcinoma and 9 head and neck cancer. The dose-escalation cohort was around 83% male with a mean age of about 58 years, ranging from roughly 20 to 80. The monotherapy dose-escalation portion (N of about 50 patients) of the phase I ivuxolimab trial is reported in the paper. Findings and caveats that apply to the study as a whole: After ivuxolimab, CD8+ T cells had more expanded clones than CD4+ T cells on average. Partial responders in the 0.1-3.0 mg/kg groups had among the lowest normalized peripheral clonal expansion, especially among CD8+ T cells. At doses of 0.1 to 3.0 mg/kg, clonal expansion of both CD4+ and CD8+ T cells in blood was seen between baseline and week 6. The antigen specificity of the clonally expanded peripheral T cells was not determined. Low levels of normalized T-cell clonal expansion were also shown by some nonresponding patients.

Sequencing used CD4+ or CD8+ T cells sorted from blood, obtained in a trial of the OX40 agonist ivuxolimab. The receptor's source is an adult with an advanced solid tumor such as melanoma, head and neck, liver or kidney cancer.

The CDR3 corresponds to CASSSGTSGSQQYF. The nucleotide sequence reads TGTGCCAGCAGCTCCGGGACTAGCGGGAGTCAGCAGTACTTC. Recombination joined TRBV7-6 with TRBJ2-7; 14 bases in the junction line up with TRBD2. The junction shows trimming of 4 bases on V and 8 bases on J, and the gene matches do not reach 4 bases of it. The germline V gene sets CDR1 to SGHVS and CDR2 to FNYEAQ. The CDR3 covers 14 residues, taking in both the cysteine and the phenylalanine. Only the CDR3 DNA is retained, 42 bases long and in frame from the first base. The entire variable domain, with the stretches around the CDR3 drawn from the reference TRBV7-6 and TRBJ2-7 proteins, is GAGVSQSPRYKVTKRGQDVALRCDPISGHVSLYWYRQALGQGPEFLTYFNYEAQQDKSGLPNDRFSAERPEGSISTLTIQRTEQRDSAMYRCASSSGTSGSQQYFGPGTRLTVT.